The entry that follows covers one TCR beta chain sequence. Antigen unknown. The sample originates from a study of cytomegalovirus exposure and HLA in healthy donors. In the PCR, 60 Vbeta and 13 Jbeta primers were used. Sequencing was performed with immunoSEQ multiplex PCR; in TCRdb, only in-frame clones are kept and a portion is missing. The table shows 150,000 to 250,000 clones, with around 81% occurring only once. Trimming left V 2 bases short and J 2 bases short, with 9 bases between. The CDR3 is 14 amino acids. Per the germline V gene, CDR1 is SNHLY and CDR2 is FYNNEI. Overall study findings and caveats: Presence/absence analyses took donor sequencing depth as roughly uniform. Beyond CMV serostatus, there was no information to go on about immune exposure.

The receptor's source is a man aged 30 to 45 in good health and CMV-seronegative. The chain carries TRBV2 and TRBJ1-2; no definite D call. The specimen sequenced was PBMCs. DNA of the CDR3: TGTGCCAGCAGTGAAAATCGTCTAAACTATGGCTACACCTTC. This codes for CASSENRLNYGYTF.